Below are 13 T cell receptor beta chains sequenced from a single sample in a study of blood T cell repertoires in COVID-19. Here immunoSEQ multiplex PCR was the method, and the copy in TCRdb shows in-frame clones only, minus some. The table records approximately 190,000 clones, roughly 84% of them present only once. The sequenced sample was peripheral blood. All receptors derive from a woman between 40 and 55 years old who had recovered from COVID-19.

This sequence joins TRBV5-6 and TRBJ2-4, with D possibly matching TRBD2 (6 bases). This CDR3 is built from 14 residues. Germline-derived CDR1 and CDR2 are SGHDT and YYEEEE. V shed 1 base and J shed 7 bases, with 12 bases lying between them. This CDR3 reads CASSLSYAGNIQYF. CDR3 in DNA: TGTGCCAGCAGCTTGTCCTACGCGGGGAACATTCAGTACTTC.

The V gene is TRBV4-2, the J gene TRBJ2-7, with 8 bases aligning to TRBD2. The CDR3 sequence is 15 residues long. Germline CDR1 reads LGHNA; CDR2 reads YNFKEQ. J was trimmed by 4 bases and V by 3 bases; bases with no gene match: 8. CDR3 nucleotide sequence: TGTGCCAGCAGCCACCAGCGGGAGATCGTGTACGAGCAGTACTTC. This sequence encodes CASSHQREIVYEQYF.

The V call is TRBV9, the J call TRBJ2-5; 9 nucleotides match TRBD2. CDR3 size: 14 residues. V shed 3 bases and J 5 bases; nucleotides not matched to a gene: 5. Per germline, CDR1 SGDLS and CDR2 YYNGEE. The CDR3 sequence is CASSASGTGETQYF. The CDR3 DNA follows: TGTGCCAGCAGCGCTAGCGGGACTGGCGAGACCCAGTACTTC.

V and J are TRBV5-4 and TRBJ2-2, with D perhaps matching TRBD2 (6 bases). The germline V and J ends were trimmed by 5 bases and 5 bases, with 10 bases remaining between them. The CDR3 spans 13 residues. Looked up from germline, CDR1 is SGHNT and CDR2 is YYREEE (reference sequence). The CDR3 DNA sequence: TGTGCCAGCAGTTTGACTAGTACCGGGGAGCTGTTTTTT. Protein product: CASSLTSTGELFF.

In its sample, this clone was seen a few times. The V gene is TRBV28, the J gene TRBJ2-7; 7 bases are shared with TRBD1. CDR1 and CDR2 from the germline V gene are MDHEN and SYDVKM. J gave up 3 bases and V 8 bases, and 7 bases lay outside the gene matches. The CDR3 is 13 residues long. The CDR3 DNA reads as TGTGCCAGCCTGGGGACAGCCCTCTACGAGCAGTACTTC. Translating gives CASLGTALYEQYF.

The table lists this clone with a count of one. This chain joins TRBV7-8 and TRBJ1-3; D possibly corresponds to TRBD1 (5 bases). This CDR3 spans 17 amino acids. Germline V lookup: CDR1 SGHVS, CDR2 FQNEAQ. With 4 bases removed from V and 0 bases from J, the gap between germline ends came to 16 bases. The CDR3 DNA reads as TGTGCCAGCAGCTACCCAGGGTATTCGGGCTCTGGAAACACCATATATTTT. Amino acid sequence: CASSYPGYSGSGNTIYF.

This chain connects TRBV19 to TRBJ1-4; 7 nucleotides match TRBD1. J gave up 11 bases and V 5 bases, and 11 bases lay outside the gene matches. The CDR3 covers 14 residues. Germline loops: CDR1 LNHDA, CDR2 SQIVND (reference sequence). Here the CDR3 DNA reads TGTGCCAGTAGTCCACGACAGGGTCGAGACAAACTGTTTTTT. It specifies CASSPRQGRDKLFF. Full variable domain (rest looked up from reference TRBV19 and TRBJ1-4): DGGITQSPKYLFRKEGQNVTLSCEQNLNHDAMYWYRQDPGQGLRLIYYSQIVNDFQKGDIAEGYSVSREKKESFPLTVTSAQKNPTAFYLCASSPRQGRDKLFFGSGTQLSVL.

CDR3 coding DNA: TGTGCCAGCAGTAATAGGGACTTCTCCTACGAGCAGTACTTC. It yields the protein CASSNRDFSYEQYF. The V and J genes are TRBV2 and TRBJ2-7; a weak D match, TRBD2 (6 bases). Trimming took 5 bases from V and 0 from J, leaving 11 bases between them. This CDR3 comprises 14 residues. Per the germline V gene, CDR1 is SNHLY and CDR2 is FYNNEI.

This clone was seen only once. The chain couples TRBV6-1 to TRBJ1-1; 7 bases map to TRBD1. CDR3 size: 14 residues. V was clipped by 2 bases and J by 5 bases; unmatched bases: 5. In germline, CDR1 is MNHNS, CDR2 SASEGT. The DNA for the CDR3 is TGTGCCAGCAGTGAATATGTGACAGGGACTGAAGCTTTCTTT. The encoded protein is CASSEYVTGTEAFF.

The chain recombines TRBV19 with TRBJ1-1; 7 bases align to TRBD1. Germline V CDR1 and CDR2: LNHDA, SQIVND (reference sequence). Germline trimming cut 5 bases from V and 6 bases from J; bases unmatched to any gene: 6. The CDR3 is 13 residues long. The CDR3 DNA reads as TGTGCCAGTAGTCCGACGGGGACAGCTGAAGCTTTCTTT. It encodes CASSPTGTAEAFF.

In this sample, this clone turned up once. The V and J genes are TRBV4-1 and TRBJ2-7; the D is unclear. The length of the CDR3 is 15 residues. The germline CDR1 and CDR2 sequences are MGHRA and YSYEKL. V was trimmed by 1 base and J by 0 bases, leaving 10 bases between them. The CDR3 coding sequence is TGCGCCAGCAGCCAAGGTGCAGAAAGCTCCTACGAGCAGTACTTC. It codes for CASSQGAESSYEQYF.

The chain has TRBV3-1 (or the pseudogene TRBV3-2) and TRBJ2-7; 8 bases are shared with TRBD1. The CDR3 sequence is 14 residues long. J was trimmed by 0 bases and V by 9 bases; bases with no gene match: 7. Germline V gene data show CDR1 as LGHDT and CDR2 as YNNKEL (reference sequence). In DNA, the CDR3 is TGTGCCAGTTCTTACAGGGGGTCCTCCTACGAGCAGTACTTC. Translating gives CASSYRGSSYEQYF.

This rearrangement joins TRBV29-1 to TRBJ2-5; tentative D call: TRBD1 (6 bases). Trimming removed 7 bases at V and 3 bases at J, with 12 bases between. The germline V gene has CDR1 SQVTM and CDR2 ANQGSEA. The CDR3 is 12 residues long. The CDR3 nucleotides read TGCAGCGCCTCGTCAGGGGAAGAGACCCAGTACTTC. This codes for CSASSGEETQYF.